The clone carrying this T cell receptor (beta chain) was seen a few times. Its antigen is not known. The sample belongs to a study of Ad26.COV2.S vaccination and SARS-CoV-2 variants. This CDR3 has 14 amino acids. Trimming cost V 0 bases and J 8 bases; bases outside gene matches: 5. Germline V CDR1 and CDR2: LGHNT, FRNRAP. Measured with immunoSEQ multiplex PCR; TCRdb has only the in-frame clones, and not every one. The repertoire holds some 320,000 clones, about 85% seen once, with 2.1% in the top ten. The study, taken as a whole, reports: Recipients given vaccine exceeded placebo recipients in spike-specific TCR breadth. Breadth, reportedly substantial, characterized the spike-specific CD8+ and CD4+ T cell responses after vaccination. Whether participants received vaccine or placebo, their non-spike TCR breadth was similar.

The treatment was: roughly 20 received Ad26.COV2.S at low or high dose, single or two shots; 5 received placebo; per-sample allocation not given. Day 63 after the first vaccine or placebo injection was the time point for sampling. This sequence joins TRBV12-5 and TRBJ1-2, with 8 bases identical to TRBD1. This TCR was sampled from a person aged 18-65 years who received the Ad26.COV2.S COVID-19 vaccine or a placebo. The source was peripheral blood, collected in a trial of Ad26.COV2.S vaccine versus placebo. This CDR3 is CASGLVAGGAGYTF. CDR3 sequence (DNA): TGTGCTAGTGGTTTGGTGGCAGGGGGCGCAGGCTACACCTTC.